The 3 T cell receptor beta chains reported below all come from one sample, sequenced in a study of blood T cell repertoires in COVID-19. Some clones are missing from TCRdb's copy, which holds only in-frame ones; the method was immunoSEQ multiplex PCR. Of 180,000 or so clones listed, around 86% are singletons. Sequences were obtained from peripheral blood. The receptors were sampled from a man in his 60s with acute or convalescent COVID-19.

The rearrangement links TRBV4-1 to TRBJ2-1; TRBD2 agrees at 9 bases. The CDR3 spans 17 residues. The ends lost 0 bases at V and 8 bases at J; junction bases unmatched: 11. Germline V gene lookup returns CDR1 MGHRA and CDR2 YSYEKL. The CDR3 region has the DNA TGCGCCAGCAGCCAAGAACGTCCTAGCGGGATTGGGTATGAGCAGTTCTTC. This gives the protein CASSQERPSGIGYEQFF.

The genes are TRBV9 and TRBJ2-2; D not certain. The CDR3 sequence is 14 residues long. Germline V gene lookup returns CDR1 SGDLS and CDR2 YYNGEE. V was trimmed by 0 bases and J by 4 bases, leaving 7 bases between them. The CDR3 sequence: CASSVAVFTGELFF. CDR3 nucleotide sequence: TGTGCCAGCAGCGTAGCAGTATTCACCGGGGAGCTGTTTTTT.

The chain recombines TRBV10-3 with TRBJ2-5; 9 nucleotides align to TRBD1. The CDR3 is made up of 14 amino acids. V shed 5 bases, J shed 3 bases, and the junction held 4 bases outside the gene matches. The germline V gene encodes CDR1 ENHRY and CDR2 SYGVKD. CDR3 region: CAISRTGAKETQYF. The CDR3 region has the DNA TGTGCCATCAGTAGGACAGGGGCGAAAGAGACCCAGTACTTC.